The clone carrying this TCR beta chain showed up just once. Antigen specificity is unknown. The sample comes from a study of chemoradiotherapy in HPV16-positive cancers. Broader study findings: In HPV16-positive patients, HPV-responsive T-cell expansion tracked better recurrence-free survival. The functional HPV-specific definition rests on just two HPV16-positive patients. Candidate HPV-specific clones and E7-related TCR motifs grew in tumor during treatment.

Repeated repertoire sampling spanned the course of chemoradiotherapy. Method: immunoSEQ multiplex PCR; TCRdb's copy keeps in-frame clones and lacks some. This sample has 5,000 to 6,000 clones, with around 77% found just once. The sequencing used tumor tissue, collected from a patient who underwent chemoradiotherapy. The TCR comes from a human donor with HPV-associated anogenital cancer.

CDR3 sequence (DNA): TGTGCCAGCAACCCTCAGGGAGGAGGCTACGAGCAGTACTTC. It specifies CASNPQGGGYEQYF. This sequence joins TRBV28 and TRBJ2-7; D perhaps matches TRBD2 (6 bases). V was clipped by 7 bases and J by 3 bases, with 16 bases between them. The CDR3 runs 14 residues. The germline CDR1 and CDR2 sequences are MDHEN and SYDVKM.